This T cell receptor beta chain was profiled in a study of cytomegalovirus exposure and HLA in healthy donors (dated by TCRdb to about 2017). Describing the broader study: According to an earlier analysis of 587 of the donors, roughly 180 million T cells yielded 90 million to 130 million unique TCR beta sequences and 276 Gb of sequence data. A later analysis re-examined previously published TCR beta repertoires from over 500 donors and added high-resolution HLA genotyping to investigate patterns of TCR occurrence. Every repertoire in the discovery cohort had been generated on one and the same sequencing platform. The aim of the study was to test whether cataloging public T cell receptors could identify signatures of past pathogen exposure. To predict cytomegalovirus infection status, the study combined high-throughput TCR immunosequencing, statistical association of individual TCRs with disease status, and machine learning. The study used immunosequencing to profile the T cell repertoires of 666 subjects and linked those repertoires to cytomegalovirus serostatus. HLA typing covered class I and class II loci at four-digit resolution. In an earlier analysis of 587 of the donors, high-throughput TCR beta sequencing was used to judge whether each TCR beta V gene segment behaved as functional or pseudogenic. About 300 gigabases of sequencing data and roughly 81 million unique TCR sequences made up an early release that covered approximately 620 HLA-typed donors. A separate validation cohort of roughly 110 different subjects was used in addition to the approximately 670-subject first cohort. Donor age, sex, ethnicity and CMV serostatus were compiled alongside the repertoire data. Among 300 to 450 genotyped donors of the cohort, an average of approximately 240,000 unique TCR beta nucleotide sequences were sequenced per donor, about a sixth of them non-productive. Four to six DR-DQ haplotypes were handled as single units for association and clustering, since linkage in the cohort was strong. Of the roughly 420 genotyped donors, less than 85% were placed in the genetic ancestry cluster associated with self-reported Caucasian donors. The number of donors typed differed by locus, with about 629-640 for A, B, C, DRB1 and DQB1, more than 500 for DQA1, 606 for DPA1, and 400 to 490 for DPB1. A later genetic analysis used genome-wide SNP genotypes for about 60% of the roughly 670 donors, treating that subset as a discovery cohort. Rather than using new phenotypic data, the later analysis identified candidate immune exposures from TCR beta sequences and from how often those sequences occurred across donors.

A note on this clone: What antigen it recognizes has not been identified. No much larger clone is present one base from it, and per-base qualities are unavailable.

What the work shows at the level of the full study, not this receptor alone: Specific HLA alleles were associated with over 15,000 TCR beta sequences at a false discovery rate of 0.05 in a later analysis. A later analysis reported that several top co-occurrence clusters appeared linked to parvovirus B19, influenza, CMV and Epstein-Barr virus. In an earlier analysis of 587 of the donors, most TCR beta V segments appeared in productive rearrangements about 87% or about 30% of the time, broadly matching IMGT annotations. The presence/absence analyses assumed that sequencing depth was roughly uniform across donors, and that assumption may not be true. According to a later analysis, TCR association rates differed among HLA loci, with DRB1 alleles showing the most associated TCRs and HLA-C alleles showing the fewest. According to the authors, the approach could potentially be generalized to other disease states and immunological phenotypes. Only TCR beta chains were sequenced in this cohort, and the absence of alpha or paired-chain data limited detectable features. The study listed 150 to 200 TCR beta chains as associated with cytomegalovirus. The classifier was reported to diagnose cytomegalovirus status with high specificity and sensitivity in both the original and validation cohorts. HLA typing was unavailable for some donors at each locus, so association tests used only the typed subset. A further reported finding was that TCR beta sequences accurately predicted the HLA-A and HLA-B alleles for most subjects in the first cohort. A cluster of highly shared sequence variants was judged likely to be a technical artifact of the sequencing pipeline. Because counts were too low, seventeen rarely observed V segments, including chromosome 9 orphons, were excluded from the earlier analysis of around 640 of the donors. When HLA alleles, especially DR and DQ, strongly co-occurred, attributing TCR associations to individual alleles was difficult. Compared with the approximately 670-donor mean, donors in an Asian-associated ancestry cluster had fewer N-insertions in productive TCRs, according to a later genetic analysis. A later genetic analysis associated a missense DCLRE1C variant with V-gene and J-gene trimming of TCR beta chains, and an independent cohort replicated the association. In a later analysis, HLA-associated TCR beta chains showed more clonal expansion and lower generation probabilities than non-associated chains that were equally common. In vitro tests confirmed that a few of the cytomegalovirus-associated TCR beta chains recognize cytomegalovirus antigens. Most TCR sequences were observed very rarely across donors, whereas some public TCRs were present in many individuals. Correlated functional status among segregating V segments might be attributable to linkage disequilibrium, but an unknown experimental factor could not be ruled out. According to a later analysis, most CMV-associated TCR beta chains appeared to be HLA-restricted, and the HLA associations seemed to be driven largely by CMV exposure. The only immune exposure information available for the cohort was CMV serostatus.

The library was prepared using the immunoSEQ multiplex PCR assay. A mixture of 60 forward primers for TCR Vbeta segments and 13 reverse primers for TCR Jbeta segments was used in the multiplex PCR. Amplification of the CDR3 region of rearranged TCR beta genes was performed with a multiplex PCR assay on genomic DNA. On the Illumina HiSeq System, the amplified TCR beta libraries were sequenced as 87-base-pair reads. The study's own analysis went as follows. In a later analysis, tens of millions of unique TCR beta chains were counted across the roughly 610 repertoires, and about 9.9 million of these chains were shared by at least two donors. A nearest-neighbor algorithm error-corrected the raw reads and collapsed the reads into unique sequences, merging closely related sequences to remove PCR and sequencing errors. To assign V, D and J gene segments, CDR3 sequences were aligned to IMGT reference sequences. Each retained sequence needed at least a six-nucleotide match to both a V gene segment and a J gene segment. A rearrangement was called productive if the CDR3 had no stop codons and remained in frame with V and J, and every other rearrangement was called non-productive. CDR3 was defined by IMGT convention, running from the second conserved V-encoded cysteine to the conserved J-encoded phenylalanine. In an earlier analysis of around 600 of the donors, sequences lacking an unambiguous match to a single V gene segment were excluded. An earlier analysis of 587 of the donors called V segments functional above 56.7% productive rearrangements and segregating when the between-donor standard deviation exceeded 5%. A statistical classification framework was built to diagnose cytomegalovirus status from the catalog of TCR beta chain sequences. In a later analysis, TCR nucleotide sequences were compared against IMGT/GENE-DB human TR gene sequences so that V and J genes could be assigned. A later analysis assigned CDR3 sequences and most-parsimonious VDJ recombination scenarios with the TCRdist pipeline. In a later analysis, every TCR beta chain was defined by the combination of its CDR3 amino acid sequence and its V-gene family, and reads without a unique V-gene family were dropped. As a way to deal with suspected cross-contamination and a sequencing artifact, a later analysis dropped 450 to 700 nucleotide sequences that were highly shared and had low generation probability. A later analysis calculated a clonal expansion index for each public chain from normalized within-repertoire ranks of inferred template counts. In a later analysis, generation probabilities were computed with a VDJ recombination model fitted to out-of-frame rearrangements, and the resulting probabilities were checked against IGoR. A later analysis scored TCR-TCR, TCR-HLA and TCR-CMV co-occurrence with hypergeometric tests, applying a repertoire-size bias correction to TCR pairs. A later analysis estimated false discovery rates by permuting HLA or CMV assignments 20 times. In a later analysis, co-occurring TCRs were grouped using DBSCAN, and TCRdist sequence similarity was added for clustering within HLA-allele-positive subsets. For co-occurrence clustering, repertoires with fewer than 30,000 or more than 120,000 public chains were excluded, along with four to six repertoires with anomalous nucleotide sharing. The table was pulled from immuneACCESS by TCRdb, which kept in-frame rearrangements only. Such tables lose some clones; where checked, under half of the loss comes from unresolved V genes, and the rest has no known cause. V and J calls and clone size are copied from that table; D and trimming were computed from the DNA. This sample has some 190,000 clones in its table, and approximately 80% of those were observed once. The top ten clonotypes cover roughly 2.7% of the sample.

The cohort consisted of hundreds of healthy bone marrow donors. All cohort members were sampled while nominally healthy, although unrecorded immune exposures were likely present. The donor was CMV seronegative and belonged to the group of 350 to 400 seronegative cohort members. Every donor gave a peripheral blood sample, and the peripheral blood mononuclear cells from that sample were used for TCR beta sequencing. Genomic DNA extraction from the blood cell samples was performed with the Qiagen DNeasy Blood Extraction Kit. The sequenced sample was PBMCs. The receptor was isolated from a female donor in good health and CMV-seronegative.

CDR3 loop: CASSLASGEETQYF. The DNA is TGTGCCAGCAGCTTAGCTAGCGGGGAGGAGACCCAGTACTTC. The chain is made from TRBV11-2 and TRBJ2-5, with 9 middle bases fitting TRBD2. The junction shows trimming of 1 base on V and 5 bases on J, and the gene matches do not reach 2 bases of it. The CDR1 and CDR2 encoded by the germline V gene are SGHAT and FQNNGV. The CDR3 covers 14 residues, taking in both the cysteine and the phenylalanine. The retained sequence is limited to the CDR3, 42 bases, with the frame set at the first base. Reference TRBV11-2 and TRBJ2-5 genes cover what lies past the CDR3, so the full variable domain is EAGVAQSPRYKIIEKRQSVAFWCNPISGHATLYWYQQILGQGPKLLIQFQNNGVVDDSQLPKDRFSAERLKGVDSTLKIQPAKLEDSAVYLCASSLASGEETQYFGPGTRLLVL.